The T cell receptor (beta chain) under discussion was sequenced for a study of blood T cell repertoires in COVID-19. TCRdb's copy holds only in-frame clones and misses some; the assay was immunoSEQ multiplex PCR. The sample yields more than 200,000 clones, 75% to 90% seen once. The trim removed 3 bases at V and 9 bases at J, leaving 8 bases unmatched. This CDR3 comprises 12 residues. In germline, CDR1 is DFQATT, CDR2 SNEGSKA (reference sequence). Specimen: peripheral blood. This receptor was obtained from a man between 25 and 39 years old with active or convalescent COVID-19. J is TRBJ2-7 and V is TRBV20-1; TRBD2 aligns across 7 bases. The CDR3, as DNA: TGCAGTGCTAGTTATACGGGGGGTGCGCAGTACTTC. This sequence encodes CSASYTGGAQYF.